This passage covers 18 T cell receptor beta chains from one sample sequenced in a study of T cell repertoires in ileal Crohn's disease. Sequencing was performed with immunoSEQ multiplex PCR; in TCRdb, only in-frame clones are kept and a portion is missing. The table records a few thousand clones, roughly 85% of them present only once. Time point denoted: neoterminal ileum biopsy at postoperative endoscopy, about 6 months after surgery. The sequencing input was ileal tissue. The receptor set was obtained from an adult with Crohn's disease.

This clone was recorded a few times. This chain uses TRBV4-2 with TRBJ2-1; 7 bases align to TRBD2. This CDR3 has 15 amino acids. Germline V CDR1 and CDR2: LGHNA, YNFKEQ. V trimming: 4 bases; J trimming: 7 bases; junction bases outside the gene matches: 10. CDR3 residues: CASSPSGTLGNEQFF. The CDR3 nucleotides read TGTGCCAGCAGCCCCAGCGGGACTCTAGGGAATGAGCAGTTCTTC.

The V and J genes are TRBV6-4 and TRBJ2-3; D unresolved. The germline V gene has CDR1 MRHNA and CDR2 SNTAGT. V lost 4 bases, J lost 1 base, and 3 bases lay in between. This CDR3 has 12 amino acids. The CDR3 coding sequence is TGTGCCAGCAGTGCAGGCACAGATACGCAGTATTTT. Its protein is CASSAGTDTQYF.

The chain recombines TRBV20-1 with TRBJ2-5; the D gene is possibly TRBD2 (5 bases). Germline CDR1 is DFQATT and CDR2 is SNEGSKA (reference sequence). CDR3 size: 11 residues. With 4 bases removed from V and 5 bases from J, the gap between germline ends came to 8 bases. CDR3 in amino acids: CSATSSETQYF. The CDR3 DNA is TGCAGTGCTACTAGCTCCGAGACCCAGTACTTC.

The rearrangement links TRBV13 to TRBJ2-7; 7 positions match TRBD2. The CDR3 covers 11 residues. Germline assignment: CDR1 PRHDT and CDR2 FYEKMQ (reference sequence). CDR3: CASSFGGTTSV. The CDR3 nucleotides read TGTGCCAGCAGCTTCGGGGGGACCACCTCAGTC.

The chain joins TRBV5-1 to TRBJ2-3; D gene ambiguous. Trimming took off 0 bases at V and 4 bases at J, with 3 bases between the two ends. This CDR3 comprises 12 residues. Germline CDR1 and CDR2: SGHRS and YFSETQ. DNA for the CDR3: TGCGCCAGCAGCTTGGCCTCAGATACGCAGTATTTT. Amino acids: CASSLASDTQYF.

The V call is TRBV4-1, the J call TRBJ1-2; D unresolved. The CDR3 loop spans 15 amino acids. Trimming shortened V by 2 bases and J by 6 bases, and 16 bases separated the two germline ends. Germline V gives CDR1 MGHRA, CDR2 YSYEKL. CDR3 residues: CASSQTGQPPDGYTF. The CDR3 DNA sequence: TGCGCCAGCAGCCAAACCGGGCAGCCTCCAGATGGCTACACCTTC.

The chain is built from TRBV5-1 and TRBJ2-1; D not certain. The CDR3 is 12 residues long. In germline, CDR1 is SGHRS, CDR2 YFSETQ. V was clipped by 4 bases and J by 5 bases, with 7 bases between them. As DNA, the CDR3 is TGCGCCAGCAGCCGCGATCACAATGAGCAGTTCTTC. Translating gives CASSRDHNEQFF.

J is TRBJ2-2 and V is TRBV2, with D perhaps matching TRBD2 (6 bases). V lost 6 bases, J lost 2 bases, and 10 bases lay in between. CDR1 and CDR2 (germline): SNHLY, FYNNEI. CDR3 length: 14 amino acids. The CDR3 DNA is TGTGCCAGCAGCGGGACTTCAAACACCGGGGAGCTGTTTTTT. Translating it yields CASSGTSNTGELFF.

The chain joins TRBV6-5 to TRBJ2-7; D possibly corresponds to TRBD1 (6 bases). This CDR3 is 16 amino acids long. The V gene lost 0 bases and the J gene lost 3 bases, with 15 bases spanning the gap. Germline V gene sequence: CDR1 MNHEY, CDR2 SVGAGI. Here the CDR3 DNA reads TGTGCCAGCAGTTACTCTTCCGGGACAATAAGCTACGAGCAGTACTTC. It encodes CASSYSSGTISYEQYF.

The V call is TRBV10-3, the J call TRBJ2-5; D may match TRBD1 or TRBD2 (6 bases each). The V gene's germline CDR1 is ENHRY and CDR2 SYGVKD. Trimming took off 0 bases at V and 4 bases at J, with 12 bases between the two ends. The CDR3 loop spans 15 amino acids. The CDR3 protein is CAISESSGARETQYF. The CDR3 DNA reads TGTGCCATCAGTGAGTCATCGGGGGCTCGAGAGACCCAGTACTTC.

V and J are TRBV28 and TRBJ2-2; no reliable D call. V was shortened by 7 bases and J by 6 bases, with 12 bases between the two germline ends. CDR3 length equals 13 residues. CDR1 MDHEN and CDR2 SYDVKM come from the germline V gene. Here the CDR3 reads CASTSAVSGELFF. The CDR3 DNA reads TGTGCCAGCACTTCGGCGGTCTCCGGGGAGCTGTTTTTT.

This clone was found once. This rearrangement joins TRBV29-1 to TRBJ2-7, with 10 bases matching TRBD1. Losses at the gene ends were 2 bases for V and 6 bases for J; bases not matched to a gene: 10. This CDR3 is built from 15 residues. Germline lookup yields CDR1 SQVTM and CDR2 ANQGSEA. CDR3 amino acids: CSVETKGQGPSEQYF. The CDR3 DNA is TGCAGCGTTGAAACGAAGGGACAGGGGCCTTCCGAGCAGTACTTC.

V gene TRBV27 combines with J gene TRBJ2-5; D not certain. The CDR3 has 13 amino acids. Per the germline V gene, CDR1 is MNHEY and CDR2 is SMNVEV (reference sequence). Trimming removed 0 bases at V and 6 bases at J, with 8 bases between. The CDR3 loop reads CASSLSESQTQYF. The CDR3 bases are TGTGCCAGCAGTTTATCGGAATCCCAGACCCAGTACTTC.

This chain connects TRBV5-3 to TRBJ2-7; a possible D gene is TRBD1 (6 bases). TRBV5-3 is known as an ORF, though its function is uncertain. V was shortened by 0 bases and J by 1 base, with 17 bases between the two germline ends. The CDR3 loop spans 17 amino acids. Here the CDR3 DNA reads TGTGCCAGAAGCTTGGTATGTTGGGGGCCGAGTTCCTACGAGCAGTACTTC. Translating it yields CARSLVCWGPSSYEQYF.

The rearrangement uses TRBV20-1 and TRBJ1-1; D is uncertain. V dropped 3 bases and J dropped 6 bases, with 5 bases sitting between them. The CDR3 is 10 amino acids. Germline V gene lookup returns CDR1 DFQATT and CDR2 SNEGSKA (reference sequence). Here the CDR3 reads CSASVPEAFF. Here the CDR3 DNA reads TGCAGTGCTAGCGTCCCTGAAGCTTTCTTT.

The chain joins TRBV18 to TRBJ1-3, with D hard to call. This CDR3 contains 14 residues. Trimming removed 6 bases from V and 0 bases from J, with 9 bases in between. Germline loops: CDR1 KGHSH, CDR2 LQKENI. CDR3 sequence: CASSQAFSGNTIYF. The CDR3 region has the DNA TGTGCCAGCTCTCAGGCTTTCTCTGGAAACACCATATATTTT.

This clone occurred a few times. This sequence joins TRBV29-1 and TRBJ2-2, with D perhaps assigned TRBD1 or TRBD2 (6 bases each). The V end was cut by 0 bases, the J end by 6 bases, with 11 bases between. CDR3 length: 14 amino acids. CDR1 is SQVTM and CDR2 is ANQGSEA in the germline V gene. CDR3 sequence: CSVEDRRGAGELFF. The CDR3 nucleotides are TGCAGCGTTGAAGATAGGAGGGGGGCCGGGGAGCTGTTTTTT.

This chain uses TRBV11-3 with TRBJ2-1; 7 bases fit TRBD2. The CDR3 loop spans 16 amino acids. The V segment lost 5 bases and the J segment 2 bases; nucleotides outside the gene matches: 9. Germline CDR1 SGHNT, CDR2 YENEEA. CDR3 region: CASSPSSGVAYNEQFF. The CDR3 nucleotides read TGTGCCAGCAGCCCCTCCAGCGGGGTAGCCTACAATGAGCAGTTCTTC.